This T cell receptor (beta chain) originates from a study of tumor-infiltrating lymphocytes in oesophageal squamous cell carcinoma. Germline loops: CDR1 SGHTA, CDR2 FQGNSA. Trimming stripped 3 bases from V and 6 bases from J, with 11 bases between. The CDR3 covers 13 residues. Via MiXCR, TCRdb re-called the reads, giving one row per CDR3 protein. Here the sample spans roughly 11,000 distinct CDR3 sequences, 50% to 65% being singletons. The TCR originated in a female donor with esophageal squamous cell carcinoma. V is TRBV7-2 and J is TRBJ1-1, with D uncertain. The material sequenced was blood. DNA for the CDR3: TGTGCCAGCAGCTTCCCGCCCCGACCTGAAGCTTTCTTT. Translated, it gives CASSFPPRPEAFF.